The next 2 T cell receptor beta chains were all read from a single sample in a study of cytomegalovirus exposure and HLA in healthy donors. Both 60 Vbeta primers and 13 Jbeta primers went into the PCR. Produced via immunoSEQ multiplex PCR; TCRdb's table is partial and in-frame only. The table records about 110,000 clones, 76% of them present only once. The sequenced material came from PBMCs. The receptors come from a man aged 40-50 years in good health and CMV-seropositive.

This clone turned up a few times. The V and J genes are TRBV27 and TRBJ1-2; 12 bases align to TRBD1. The CDR3 is made up of 14 amino acids. The germline V gene encodes CDR1 MNHEY and CDR2 SMNVEV (reference sequence). J gave up 8 bases and V 5 bases, and 6 bases lay outside the gene matches. The CDR3 nucleotides are TGTGCCAGCAGTGGGGACAGGGGGCTCGGAGGCTACACCTTC. The encoded protein is CASSGDRGLGGYTF.

V is TRBV10-3 and J is TRBJ2-5, with D possibly being TRBD2 (5 bases). V lost 8 bases to trimming and J lost 1 base, with 14 bases between them. The CDR3 covers 14 residues. Germline V CDR1 and CDR2: ENHRY, SYGVKD. CDR3 protein: CAIRGSVAQETQYF. The CDR3, as DNA: TGTGCCATCCGAGGGTCCGTAGCCCAAGAGACCCAGTACTTC.